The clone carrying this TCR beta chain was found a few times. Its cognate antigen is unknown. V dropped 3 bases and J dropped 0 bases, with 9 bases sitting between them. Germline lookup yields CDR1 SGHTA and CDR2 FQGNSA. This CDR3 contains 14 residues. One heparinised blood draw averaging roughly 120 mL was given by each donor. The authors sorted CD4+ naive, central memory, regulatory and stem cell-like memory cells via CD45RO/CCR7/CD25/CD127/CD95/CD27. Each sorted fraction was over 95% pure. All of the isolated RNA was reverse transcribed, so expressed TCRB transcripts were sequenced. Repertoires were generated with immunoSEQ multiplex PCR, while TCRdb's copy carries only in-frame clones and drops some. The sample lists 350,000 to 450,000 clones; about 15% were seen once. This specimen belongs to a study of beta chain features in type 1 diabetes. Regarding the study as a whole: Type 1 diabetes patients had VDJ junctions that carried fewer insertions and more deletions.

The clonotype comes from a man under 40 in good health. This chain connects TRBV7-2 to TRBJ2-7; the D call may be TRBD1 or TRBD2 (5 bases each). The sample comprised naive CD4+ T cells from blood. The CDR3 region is CASSFRGASYEQYF. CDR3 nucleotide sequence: TGTGCCAGCAGCTTTCGAGGGGCCTCCTACGAGCAGTACTTC.